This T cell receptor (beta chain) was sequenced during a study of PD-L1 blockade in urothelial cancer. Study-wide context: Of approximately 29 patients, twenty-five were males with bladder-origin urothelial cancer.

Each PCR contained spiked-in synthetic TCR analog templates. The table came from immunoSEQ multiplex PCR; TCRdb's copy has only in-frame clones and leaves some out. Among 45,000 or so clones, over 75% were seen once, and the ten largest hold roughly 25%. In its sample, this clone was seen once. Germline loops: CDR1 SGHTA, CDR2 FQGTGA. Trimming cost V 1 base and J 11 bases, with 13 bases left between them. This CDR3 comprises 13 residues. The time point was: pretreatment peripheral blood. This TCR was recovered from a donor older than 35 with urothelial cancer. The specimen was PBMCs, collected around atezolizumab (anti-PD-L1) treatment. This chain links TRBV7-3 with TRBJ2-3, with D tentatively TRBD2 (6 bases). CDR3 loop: CASSLRPLEGQYF. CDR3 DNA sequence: TGTGCCAGCAGCTTAAGGCCTCTGGAGGGGCAGTATTTT.